This T cell receptor (beta chain) was recovered during a study of cytomegalovirus exposure and HLA in healthy donors. Study-wide points: Later work found most CMV-associated TCR beta chains apparently HLA-restricted. In an earlier analysis, most TCR beta V segments were productive about 87% or about 30% of the time.

To note about this clone: What it binds is unknown.

The germline V gene has CDR1 SNHLY and CDR2 FYNNEI. The CDR3 contains 14 residues. V was pared by 2 bases and J by 9 bases, with 1 base of the junction left unmatched. Healthy individuals who donated bone marrow served as the donors. Donors counted as nominally healthy when sampled, yet unrecorded immune exposures were likely. The PCR made use of 60 Vbeta and 13 Jbeta primers. Sequencing used immunoSEQ multiplex PCR; TCRdb keeps in-frame clones, though not all of them. The sample has about 160,000 clones, about 73% seen once. The sequenced sample was PBMCs. The gene calls are TRBV2 and TRBJ1-6, with 10 nucleotides matching TRBD1. This TCR came from a woman aged 40 to 49 in good health and CMV-seronegative. CDR3 sequence: CASSERTGGSPLHF. CDR3 bases: TGTGCCAGCAGTGAACGGACAGGGGGTTCACCCCTCCACTTT.